This T cell receptor beta chain was sequenced in a study of blood T cell repertoires in COVID-19. Authors' methods: Reference gene primer amplification in the assay estimated nucleated cell counts. The method was immunoSEQ multiplex PCR; TCRdb's version includes in-frame clones alone and lacks a portion of them. That table furnishes V, J and clone size, whereas the DNA furnished D and trimming. The table lists around 260,000 clones, 86% of them singletons. The germline gives CDR1 KGHSH, CDR2 LQKENI. The CDR3 totals 12 residues. Trimming stripped 3 bases from V and 8 bases from J, with 10 bases between.

Sequenced input: peripheral blood. This clonotype was sampled from a man in his thirties or forties with active or convalescent COVID-19. This chain uses TRBV18 with TRBJ1-2; D remains unclear. CDR3 DNA sequence: TGTGCCAGCTCACCGGTACAGTTGGGCTACACCTTC. Translation gives CASSPVQLGYTF. The variable domain in full, completed from reference TRBV18 and TRBJ1-2, reads NAGVMQNPRHLVRRRGQEARLRCSPMKGHSHVYWYRQLPEEGLKFMVYLQKENIIDESGMPKERFSAEFPKEGPSILRIQQVVRGDSAAYFCASSPVQLGYTFGSGTRLTVV.